This T cell receptor beta chain was observed in a study of vaccination effects on CD4 cells after COVID-19. The overall study: Participants completed two doses of the BNT162b2 or mRNA-1273 vaccine. Study-level points and caveats: Common cold coronavirus cross-reactivity was shown by only 1 of 255 vaccine-induced clones in healthy vaccinees. Convalescent patients were few in the study, and early post-infection timepoints were absent.

Data came from immunoSEQ multiplex PCR; TCRdb stores just in-frame clones and leaves some out. Seen here are about 70,000 clones, about four fifths observed once, and the top ten hold 9% to 15%. Ahead of sequencing, the ViraFEST assay grew antigen-specific CD4+ T cells using viral peptide pools. Cultured cells yielded isolated CD4+ T cells after nine to ten days. None of these healthy vaccinees had been infected with SARS-CoV-2 before vaccination. Cultures received IL-2 medium that replaced half the medium on days 3 and 7. To note about this clone: The antigen is unknown.

V dropped 3 bases and J dropped 5; count of bases not matched to a gene: 7. CDR1 and CDR2 (germline): WSHSY, SAAADI. The CDR3 contains 15 residues. Here the sequenced sample was CD4+ T cells from PBMCs cultured with SARS-CoV-2 spike peptides, taken before COVID-19 vaccination. The rearrangement joins TRBV10-2 to TRBJ2-3; 8 nucleotides agree with TRBD2. This clonotype originated in a human donor who received a COVID-19 vaccine. The chain's CDR3 is CASSEHSAGVDTQYF. CDR3 sequence (DNA): TGCGCCAGCAGTGAACACTCAGCGGGGGTAGATACGCAGTATTTT.